This entry lists 25 T cell receptor beta chains sequenced from one sample in a study of cytomegalovirus exposure and HLA in healthy donors. PCR primers comprised 60 Vbeta and 13 Jbeta primers. Sequenced by immunoSEQ multiplex PCR; TCRdb stores in-frame clones only, minus some. The sample has 75,000 to 95,000 clones, 78% seen once. Sequencing input: PBMCs. These receptors were obtained from a male donor in good health and CMV-seropositive.

The genes are TRBV6-5 and TRBJ2-3, with D possibly being TRBD2 (5 bases). Germline values: CDR1 MNHEY, CDR2 SVGAGI. The CDR3 length is 13 residues. Trimming left V 3 bases short and J 4 bases short, with 8 bases between. CDR3 protein: CASSYTGSDTQYF. As DNA, the CDR3 is TGTGCCAGCAGTTATACGGGGTCAGATACGCAGTATTTT.

J is TRBJ2-2 and V is TRBV30; the match to TRBD1 covers 9 bases. V gave up 8 bases and J gave up 6 bases; unmatched junction bases: 4. The germline V gene encodes CDR1 GTSNPN and CDR2 SVGIG (reference sequence). The CDR3 has 12 residues. The CDR3 region has the DNA TGTGCCCGAGGACAGGGGCCCGGGGAGCTGTTTTTT. The encoded protein is CARGQGPGELFF.

The chain links TRBV5-6 to TRBJ1-2, with 8 bases lining up with TRBD1. The V gene end was trimmed by 4 bases and the J gene end by 6 bases; junction bases not matched to a gene: 2. The CDR3 runs 12 residues. The germline V gene encodes CDR1 SGHDT and CDR2 YYEEEE. This CDR3 reads CASSQTGDGYTF. The DNA for the CDR3 is TGTGCCAGCAGCCAGACAGGGGATGGCTACACCTTC.

The rearrangement uses TRBV5-1 and TRBJ2-5; 7 nucleotides match TRBD1. The V gene end was trimmed by 3 bases and the J gene end by 1 base; junction bases not matched to a gene: 3. The CDR3 loop spans 14 amino acids. The germline CDR1 and CDR2 sequences are SGHRS and YFSETQ. This chain's CDR3 is CASSWGQSQETQYF. DNA for the CDR3: TGCGCCAGCAGCTGGGGACAGAGCCAAGAGACCCAGTACTTC.

A few counts support this clone. The chain carries TRBV27 and TRBJ2-5; TRBD1 is a possible D gene (6 bases). Germline lookup yields CDR1 MNHEY and CDR2 SMNVEV (reference sequence). The germline V and J ends were trimmed by 0 bases and 4 bases, with 9 bases remaining between them. The CDR3 runs to 14 residues. CDR3 region: CASSLSKGVETQYF. DNA for the CDR3: TGTGCCAGCAGTTTATCGAAGGGGGTAGAGACCCAGTACTTC.

The chain has TRBV5-6 and TRBJ2-1, with 11 bases identical to TRBD2. V was clipped by 6 bases and J by 3 bases; unmatched bases: 2. Germline V gene lookup returns CDR1 SGHDT and CDR2 YYEEEE. The CDR3 has 14 residues. CDR3: CASTLAGGYNEQFF. The CDR3 region has the DNA TGTGCCAGCACTCTAGCGGGGGGCTACAATGAGCAGTTCTTC.

The chain is built from TRBV28 and TRBJ1-2; D call uncertain. The CDR3 is 12 residues long. The V gene's germline CDR1 is MDHEN and CDR2 SYDVKM. V was pared by 5 bases and J by 3 bases, with 7 bases between. As DNA, the CDR3 is TGTGCCAGCAGTCCCCCAGACTATGGCTACACCTTC. It codes for CASSPPDYGYTF.

The chain combines TRBV7-2 with TRBJ2-2, with TRBD2 matching over 14 bases. Germline lookup yields CDR1 SGHTA and CDR2 FQGNSA. This CDR3 has 18 amino acids. Germline trimming cut 6 bases from V and 7 bases from J; bases unmatched to any gene: 13. The CDR3 DNA sequence: TGTGCCAGCAGTCTCTCCGGGACTAGCGGGAGAAAGGGCGGGGAGCTGTTTTTT. This gives the protein CASSLSGTSGRKGGELFF.

The CDR3 spells CASSHPELLAGGKNTGELFF. In nucleotides, the CDR3 is TGTGCCAGTAGTCATCCTGAGCTACTAGCGGGAGGAAAAAACACCGGGGAGCTGTTTTTT. J is TRBJ2-2 and V is TRBV19; TRBD2 aligns across 12 bases. Germline CDR1 and CDR2: LNHDA and SQIVND (reference sequence). This CDR3 is 20 amino acids long. V shed 5 bases and J 2 bases; nucleotides not matched to a gene: 15.

The chain combines TRBV14 with TRBJ1-1; D is perhaps TRBD1 (5 bases). This CDR3 contains 14 residues. Germline V gives CDR1 SGHDN, CDR2 FVKESK. The germline V and J ends were trimmed by 7 bases and 6 bases, with 18 bases remaining between them. The CDR3 DNA sequence: TGTGCCAGCACCTCCTGGGAGGGACCACCTGAAGCTTTCTTT. Protein product: CASTSWEGPPEAFF.

CDR3 region: CASSVSLAGTYEQYF. The CDR3 DNA sequence: TGCGCCAGCAGTGTAAGTCTAGCGGGTACCTACGAGCAGTACTTC. The chain recombines TRBV10-2 with TRBJ2-7; TRBD2 agrees at 8 bases. The CDR3 is 15 amino acids. V was pared by 4 bases and J by 2 bases, with 7 bases of the junction left unmatched. In germline, CDR1 is WSHSY, CDR2 SAAADI.

V gene TRBV5-6 combines with J gene TRBJ2-3, with a tentative D call TRBD2 (8 bases). Germline lookup yields CDR1 SGHDT and CDR2 YYEEEE. The CDR3 has 17 residues. With 3 bases removed from V and 7 bases from J, the gap between germline ends came to 24 bases. The CDR3 loop is CASSSEGASGLVYTQYF. The CDR3 bases are TGTGCCAGCAGCTCAGAGGGGGCTAGCGGGCTCGTGTATACGCAGTATTTT.

This rearrangement joins TRBV6-5 to TRBJ2-3, with TRBD2 identical over 8 bases. CDR1 and CDR2 from the germline V gene are MNHEY and SVGAGI. This CDR3 region has 15 residues. The CDR3 protein is CGTQDGGASTDTQYF. CDR3 coding DNA: TGTGGGACACAGGACGGGGGGGCTAGCACAGATACGCAGTATTTT.

Of note for this clone: Germline and junction disagree at one end, which may indicate a read error. The V gene is TRBV7-9, the J gene TRBJ2-7, with D maybe TRBD1 (6 bases). Germline V lookup: CDR1 SEHNR, CDR2 FQNEAQ (reference sequence). There are 13 residues in the CDR3. The CDR3 bases are TGTGCCAGCAGCTTAGTGGGCGGTGACAGGTTTTCGTTC. Residues: CASSLVGGDRFSF.

This clone was picked up a small number of times. J is TRBJ2-2 and V is TRBV30, with 8 bases fitting TRBD2. The germline gives CDR1 GTSNPN, CDR2 SVGIG (reference sequence). The CDR3 covers 13 residues. With V trimmed by 8 bases and J by 4 bases, 6 bases remained unmatched. The CDR3: CARGGSGTGELFF. The DNA for the CDR3 is TGTGCCCGGGGGGGCTCGGGCACCGGGGAGCTGTTTTTT.

This chain connects TRBV7-9 to TRBJ2-5; 9 nucleotides match TRBD1. The J call is uncertain, as TRBJ2-7 better fits the DNA end. The germline CDR1 and CDR2 sequences are SEHNR and FQNEAQ (reference sequence). This CDR3 has 15 residues. CDR3 nucleotide sequence: TGTGCCAGCAGCTCTCCCGGGACAGGGATGAACGAGCAGTACTTC. Translating it yields CASSSPGTGMNEQYF.

The V call is TRBV28, the J call TRBJ1-5, with D unclear. V was trimmed by 6 bases and J by 4 bases, leaving 7 bases between them. The CDR3 extends over 12 amino acids. CDR1 MDHEN and CDR2 SYDVKM come from the germline V gene. In DNA form, the CDR3 reads TGTGCCAGCAGGGTCGGGAATCAGCCCCAGCATTTT. Protein product: CASRVGNQPQHF.

This sequence joins TRBV5-1 and TRBJ2-7, with D possibly TRBD2 on 5 matching bases. The CDR3 runs to 13 residues. In germline, CDR1 is SGHRS, CDR2 YFSETQ. V lost 3 bases, J lost 2 bases, and 9 bases lay in between. The CDR3 DNA sequence: TGCGCCAGCAGCTCCAGCGGAGCCTACGAGCAGTACTTC. This encodes CASSSSGAYEQYF.

The V gene is TRBV7-2, the J gene TRBJ2-7; no definite D call. The CDR3 spans 12 residues. Per the germline V gene, CDR1 is SGHTA and CDR2 is FQGNSA. The V gene lost 5 bases and the J gene lost 0 bases, with 5 bases spanning the gap. CDR3 in amino acids: CASSASSYEQYF. The DNA for the CDR3 is TGTGCCAGCAGCGCGAGCTCCTACGAGCAGTACTTC.

This clone appeared once. V usage is TRBV6-4 and J usage is TRBJ2-1, with TRBD1 identical over 9 bases. The CDR3 has 15 amino acids. In germline, CDR1 is MRHNA, CDR2 SNTAGT. J was trimmed by 2 bases and V by 3 bases; bases with no gene match: 2. The CDR3 is CASSETGGAYNEQFF. The CDR3 nucleotides are TGTGCCAGCAGTGAGACAGGGGGTGCCTACAATGAGCAGTTCTTC.

The CDR3 spells CASSLWVSGGDSTDTQYF. The DNA for the CDR3 is TGCGCCAGCAGCTTGTGGGTTAGCGGGGGGGATAGCACAGATACGCAGTATTTT. This rearrangement joins TRBV5-1 to TRBJ2-3; 11 positions agree with TRBD2. CDR1 is SGHRS, CDR2 YFSETQ, per germline. The CDR3 contains 18 residues. After removal of 1 base from V and 0 bases from J, the junction contained 7 bases not matched to a gene.

The J gene is TRBJ2-7, the V gene TRBV6-6, with 9 bases aligning to TRBD2. Germline assignment: CDR1 MNHNY and CDR2 SVGAGI (reference sequence). V shed 5 bases and J 0 bases; nucleotides not matched to a gene: 8. The CDR3 is 16 amino acids. The DNA of the CDR3 is TGTGCCAGCAGTCGCCTAGCGGGACAGAGCTCCTACGAGCAGTACTTC. Protein sequence: CASSRLAGQSSYEQYF.

The chain uses TRBV19 and TRBJ2-2; a possible D gene is TRBD1 (5 bases). V was clipped by 3 bases and J by 4 bases, with 6 bases between them. Germline V gene sequence: CDR1 LNHDA, CDR2 SQIVND (reference sequence). The CDR3 loop spans 13 amino acids. CDR3 DNA: TGTGCCAGTAGTATGCAGGGCACCGGGGAGCTGTTTTTT. Amino acids: CASSMQGTGELFF. Supplemented by reference TRBV19 and TRBJ2-2, the full variable domain reads DGGITQSPKYLFRKEGQNVTLSCEQNLNHDAMYWYRQDPGQGLRLIYYSQIVNDFQKGDIAEGYSVSREKKESFPLTVTSAQKNPTAFYLCASSMQGTGELFFGEGSRLTVL.

This chain links TRBV11-2 with TRBJ2-2; TRBD1 agrees at 7 bases. Germline values: CDR1 SGHAT, CDR2 FQNNGV. This CDR3 is 17 amino acids long. V gave up 5 bases and J gave up 1 base; unmatched junction bases: 10. The CDR3 protein is CASSRSETGQNTGELFF. The CDR3 DNA follows: TGTGCCAGCAGCCGAAGTGAGACAGGGCAGAACACCGGGGAGCTGTTTTTT.

The gene calls are TRBV29-1 and TRBJ2-7; TRBD1 might be the D (5 bases). Germline lookup yields CDR1 SQVTM and CDR2 ANQGSEA. The CDR3 is made up of 11 amino acids. With 4 bases removed from V and 3 bases from J, the gap between germline ends came to 7 bases. The CDR3 is CSVVQGYEQYF. CDR3 DNA: TGCAGCGTTGTCCAGGGCTACGAGCAGTACTTC.